These 30 T cell receptor beta chains share one sample of origin, sequenced in a study of blood T cell repertoires in COVID-19. The repertoire was sequenced with immunoSEQ multiplex PCR; TCRdb's copy has only in-frame clones and lacks some. The sample holds approximately 240,000 clones; roughly 90% are singletons and the top ten take under 6.5%. Sequenced input: PBMCs or T cells enriched from blood (not recorded which). These receptor sequences come from a woman in her twenties or thirties with acute COVID-19.

This clone was seen a handful of times. In DNA form, the CDR3 reads TGCGCCAGCAGCCACATAAAAGGGACTCCCCGGGATGGCTATGGCTACACCTTC. It encodes CASSHIKGTPRDGYGYTF. The gene calls are TRBV4-3 and TRBJ1-2; D may be TRBD1 (5 bases). Per germline, CDR1 LGHNA and CDR2 YSLEER. Trimming shortened V by 3 bases and J by 4 bases, and 24 bases separated the two germline ends. The CDR3 has 18 residues.

The chain is built from TRBV7-3 and TRBJ2-1; TRBD2 aligns across 7 bases. There are 13 residues in the CDR3. Trimming cost V 4 bases and J 7 bases; bases outside gene matches: 4. Germline CDR1 SGHTA, CDR2 FQGTGA. CDR3 in amino acids: CASSSSGWNEQFF. The DNA for the CDR3 is TGTGCCAGCAGCTCTAGCGGCTGGAATGAGCAGTTCTTC.

This clone has just a few counts. The chain has TRBV4-1 and TRBJ2-2; TRBD2 is a possible D gene (6 bases). With 2 bases removed from V and 1 base from J, the gap between germline ends came to 8 bases. The CDR3 contains 15 residues. Germline-derived CDR1 and CDR2 are MGHRA and YSYEKL. The CDR3 reads CASSQSSVNTGELFF. The CDR3 bases are TGCGCCAGCAGCCAATCTAGCGTGAACACCGGGGAGCTGTTTTTT.

This chain uses TRBV10-2 with TRBJ1-6; TRBD1 agrees at 9 bases. This CDR3 contains 14 residues. Looked up from germline, CDR1 is WSHSY and CDR2 is SAAADI. The V gene end was trimmed by 6 bases and the J gene end by 11 bases; junction bases not matched to a gene: 8. The CDR3 DNA reads as TGCGCCAGCAGGAACGGGACAGGGAATACACCCCTCCACTTT. It codes for CASRNGTGNTPLHF.

This chain links TRBV20-1 with TRBJ2-7, with 8 bases aligning to TRBD2. The CDR3 extends over 14 amino acids. V was clipped by 3 bases and J by 5 bases; unmatched bases: 9. Germline-derived CDR1 and CDR2 are DFQATT and SNEGSKA (reference sequence). CDR3 protein: CSASFLAGGNEQYF. For the CDR3, the DNA is TGCAGTGCTAGTTTTCTGGCGGGAGGAAACGAGCAGTACTTC.

The chain couples TRBV4-1 to TRBJ1-2; D possibly corresponds to TRBD1 (6 bases). The CDR3 is 14 residues long. The V gene lost 4 bases and the J gene lost 2 bases, with 11 bases spanning the gap. Germline loops: CDR1 MGHRA, CDR2 YSYEKL. Here the CDR3 DNA reads TGCGCCAGCAGCCTTTCGACAGGAAACTATGGCTACACCTTC. It codes for CASSLSTGNYGYTF.

A remark on this clone: Other DNA sequences in this specimen translate into the identical CDR3. This chain links TRBV9 with TRBJ2-3, with unresolved D. Trimming pared 0 bases from V and 4 bases from J, leaving 9 bases between. The germline V gene has CDR1 SGDLS and CDR2 YYNGEE. This CDR3 has 14 residues. The CDR3 is CASSVGGAADTQYF. The DNA of the CDR3 is TGTGCCAGCAGCGTAGGAGGCGCCGCAGATACGCAGTATTTT.

The chain links TRBV6-4 to TRBJ2-3; 10 nucleotides agree with TRBD2. CDR3 length: 14 amino acids. J lost 5 bases, V lost 8 bases, and 7 bases had no gene match. Per the germline V gene, CDR1 is MRHNA and CDR2 is SNTAGT. The CDR3 bases are TGTGCCAGCTGGGCTAGCGGGAGTATAGATACGCAGTATTTT. Translation gives CASWASGSIDTQYF.

This chain links TRBV4-1 with TRBJ2-1; 7 bases line up with TRBD2. The CDR3 length is 17 residues. J gave up 8 bases and V 4 bases, and 17 bases lay outside the gene matches. From germline, CDR1 is MGHRA and CDR2 YSYEKL. DNA for the CDR3: TGCGCCAGCAGCCCCCAAGATAAGGGGAGGGCCCTCGATGAGCAGTTCTTC. Translation gives CASSPQDKGRALDEQFF.

The V gene is TRBV6-5, the J gene TRBJ1-4, with 7 bases matching TRBD1. V dropped 6 bases and J dropped 2; count of bases not matched to a gene: 6. Germline CDR1 and CDR2: MNHEY and SVGAGI. The CDR3 spans 15 residues. CDR3 sequence reads: CASRQGRITNEKLFF. DNA of the CDR3: TGTGCCAGCAGACAGGGGAGAATCACTAATGAAAAACTGTTTTTT.

This clone was observed a few times. This chain links TRBV9 with TRBJ1-1; possibly TRBD1 for D (6 bases). V lost 6 bases, J lost 1 base, and 16 bases lay in between. CDR3 length: 15 residues. CDR1 is SGDLS and CDR2 is YYNGEE in the germline V gene. The CDR3 sequence: CASTETGQPNTEAFF. CDR3 in DNA: TGTGCCAGCACCGAAACGGGACAACCGAACACTGAAGCTTTCTTT.

The gene calls are TRBV2 and TRBJ2-3; D is possibly TRBD1 (6 bases). With 1 base removed from V and 0 bases from J, the gap between germline ends came to 8 bases. Germline V gene data show CDR1 as SNHLY and CDR2 as FYNNEI. The CDR3 contains 15 residues. CDR3 sequence: CASSEGDISTDTQYF. In DNA form, the CDR3 reads TGTGCCAGCAGTGAAGGGGACATTAGCACAGATACGCAGTATTTT.

The chain's CDR3 is CASSPPLAETIQETQYF. The CDR3 region has the DNA TGTGCCAGCTCACCACCGTTGGCGGAGACGATCCAAGAGACCCAGTACTTC. This chain connects TRBV18 to TRBJ2-5, with D unresolved. V was clipped by 0 bases and J by 1 base, with 15 bases between them. From germline, CDR1 is KGHSH and CDR2 LQKENI. This CDR3 region has 17 residues.

The sample holds many counts of this clone. The chain couples TRBV11-2 to TRBJ1-1; D may be TRBD1 (5 bases). CDR1 is SGHAT, CDR2 FQNNGV, per germline. The CDR3 runs 16 residues. V was trimmed by 1 base and J by 5 bases, leaving 17 bases between them. CDR3 loop: CASSLGPQGLRTEAFF. CDR3 coding DNA: TGTGCCAGCAGCTTAGGACCCCAGGGCCTGAGGACTGAAGCTTTCTTT.

V and J are TRBV5-1 and TRBJ2-1, with D perhaps TRBD2 (5 bases). Germline V gives CDR1 SGHRS, CDR2 YFSETQ. The CDR3 is made up of 15 amino acids. Trimming removed 0 bases at V and 7 bases at J, with 14 bases between. CDR3 residues: CASSLAATTGNEQFF. In nucleotides, the CDR3 is TGCGCCAGCAGCTTGGCCGCGACAACGGGGAATGAGCAGTTCTTC.

The J gene is TRBJ1-1, the V gene TRBV5-1, with TRBD1 matching over 8 bases. The CDR3 is 15 residues long. The J segment lost 1 base and the V segment lost 0 bases, leaving 2 bases of the junction unmatched. CDR1 is SGHRS and CDR2 is YFSETQ in the germline V gene. In DNA, the CDR3 is TGCGCCAGCAGCTTGGGGACAGGGTGGAACACTGAAGCTTTCTTT. Translation gives CASSLGTGWNTEAFF.

There are a few counts of this clone. The chain recombines TRBV28 with TRBJ1-5; 7 positions match TRBD1. J lost 3 bases, V lost 2 bases, and 4 bases had no gene match. Germline lookup yields CDR1 MDHEN and CDR2 SYDVKM. The CDR3 sequence is 15 residues long. The CDR3 region is CASSLPGQHNQPQHF. The CDR3 DNA sequence: TGTGCCAGCAGTTTACCGGGACAGCACAATCAGCCCCAGCATTTT.

The chain couples TRBV27 to TRBJ2-5; 7 bases are a match to TRBD1. The CDR3 contains 14 residues. Germline V lookup: CDR1 MNHEY, CDR2 SMNVEV (reference sequence). V lost 5 bases and J lost 3; bases outside the gene matches: 6. The CDR3 spells CASSRRQGKETQYF. In DNA, the CDR3 is TGTGCCAGCAGTCGCCGACAGGGAAAAGAGACCCAGTACTTC.

The rearrangement uses TRBV28 and TRBJ2-7, with 8 nucleotides matching TRBD1. There are 14 residues in the CDR3. The germline V gene has CDR1 MDHEN and CDR2 SYDVKM. The V gene end was trimmed by 6 bases and the J gene end by 4 bases; junction bases not matched to a gene: 8. This CDR3 is CASSRTGRSYEQYF. CDR3 bases: TGTGCCAGCAGCCGGACAGGGAGGTCTTACGAGCAGTACTTC.

The chain recombines TRBV7-8 with TRBJ2-7, with 9 bases fitting TRBD1. From germline, CDR1 is SGHVS and CDR2 FQNEAQ. This CDR3 has 14 residues. V dropped 6 bases and J dropped 0; count of bases not matched to a gene: 3. The CDR3 reads CASSTDRGSYEQYF. In nucleotides, the CDR3 is TGTGCCAGCAGTACGGACAGGGGCTCCTACGAGCAGTACTTC.

This chain uses TRBV29-1 with TRBJ1-5; tentatively, D is TRBD1 (6 bases). The germline V gene has CDR1 SQVTM and CDR2 ANQGSEA. V lost 3 bases to trimming and J lost 0 bases, with 12 bases between them. The CDR3 is 15 amino acids. The CDR3 region is CSVEMDSYSNQPQHF. Here the CDR3 DNA reads TGCAGCGTTGAGATGGACAGTTATAGCAATCAGCCCCAGCATTTT.

The chain is built from TRBV5-1 and TRBJ2-2; 7 bases are shared with TRBD2. Germline CDR1 reads SGHRS; CDR2 reads YFSETQ. Germline trimming cut 3 bases from V and 5 bases from J; bases unmatched to any gene: 16. The CDR3 loop spans 18 amino acids. The CDR3 loop reads CASSSDLIGGSGTGELFF. The CDR3 coding sequence is TGCGCCAGCAGCTCCGACCTTATAGGCGGGAGTGGTACCGGGGAGCTGTTTTTT. Full variable domain (outside the CDR3, taken from reference TRBV5-1 and TRBJ2-2): KAGVTQTPRYLIKTRGQQVTLSCSPISGHRSVSWYQQTPGQGLQFLFEYFSETQRNKGNFPGRFSGRQFSNSRSEMNVSTLELGDSALYLCASSSDLIGGSGTGELFFGEGSRLTVL.

The chain uses TRBV5-8 and TRBJ1-1, with D perhaps matching TRBD1 (6 bases). Between the trimmed V and J ends, which lost 7 bases and 1 base, there was a span of 14 bases. The germline V gene has CDR1 SGHTS and CDR2 YDEGEE. This CDR3 has 14 amino acids. This CDR3 reads CASFHRVANTEAFF. CDR3 in DNA: TGTGCCAGCTTTCACAGGGTAGCGAACACTGAAGCTTTCTTT.

This chain connects TRBV28 to TRBJ1-2, with a possible D match to TRBD1 (5 bases). V was clipped by 8 bases and J by 4 bases, with 11 bases between them. Germline-derived CDR1 and CDR2 are MDHEN and SYDVKM. CDR3 size: 12 residues. CDR3 coding DNA: TGTGCCAGCCGGGGACTCGCCTATGGCTACACCTTC. It yields the protein CASRGLAYGYTF.

V and J are TRBV6-4 and TRBJ2-1; maybe TRBD2 (6 bases). The germline V gene encodes CDR1 MRHNA and CDR2 SNTAGT. V lost 3 bases and J lost 8, with 23 bases in between. The CDR3 has 17 amino acids. CDR3: CASSDPPGGTIGHEQFF. The CDR3 nucleotides are TGTGCCAGCAGTGATCCCCCCGGCGGGACCATTGGCCATGAGCAGTTCTTC.

This chain connects TRBV2 to TRBJ1-3; D ambiguous. This CDR3 has 13 residues. CDR1 SNHLY and CDR2 FYNNEI come from the germline V gene. The ends were cut back, 6 bases at V and 3 bases at J, with 9 bases in the middle. The CDR3 nucleotides read TGTGCCAGCAGGTCGGGTGTTGGAAACACCATATATTTT. It encodes CASRSGVGNTIYF.

The chain couples TRBV7-2 to TRBJ2-1, with D uncertain. V was pared by 6 bases and J by 0 bases, with 9 bases between. There are 14 residues in the CDR3. In germline, CDR1 is SGHTA, CDR2 FQGNSA. CDR3 DNA sequence: TGTGCCAGCAGGACACAGATCTCCTACAATGAGCAGTTCTTC. It is translated as CASRTQISYNEQFF.

Written as DNA, the CDR3 is TGTGCCAGCAGCCAAGGCCCAGGGGATGGCTACACCTTC. It encodes CASSQGPGDGYTF. V gene TRBV3-1 (or the pseudogene TRBV3-2) combines with J gene TRBJ1-2; TRBD1 is a possible D gene (6 bases). CDR3 length: 13 amino acids. Trimming removed 1 base from V and 6 bases from J, with 9 bases in between. Germline V CDR1 and CDR2: LGHDT, YNNKEL (reference sequence).

The V call is TRBV9, the J call TRBJ2-1; the match to TRBD2 covers 7 bases. V dropped 4 bases and J dropped 0; count of bases not matched to a gene: 4. Germline CDR1 SGDLS, CDR2 YYNGEE. The CDR3 is 15 amino acids. The DNA for the CDR3 is TGTGCCAGCAGCCCGCGCGGGAGCTCCTACAATGAGCAGTTCTTC. Its protein product is CASSPRGSSYNEQFF.

The chain is built from TRBV12-3 or TRBV12-4 and TRBJ1-2, with D possibly being TRBD1 (5 bases). The CDR3 covers 13 residues. V was cut by 5 bases and J by 7 bases, with 14 bases left in between. Here the CDR3 DNA reads TGTGCCAGCAGTGTCAACGGGGGGGGTGGCTACACCTTC. The encoded protein is CASSVNGGGGYTF.